This T cell receptor (beta chain) was obtained from a study of vaccination effects on CD4 cells after COVID-19. Study-wide results and limits: Clones that were induced by infection or by vaccine showed marked contraction late after vaccination.

Before sequencing, viral peptide pools were used by the ViraFEST assay to expand antigen-specific CD4+ T cells. Researchers isolated CD4+ T cells once roughly ten days of culture had elapsed. Vaccine recipients had no previous SARS-CoV-2 infection; their nucleocapsid antibodies were negative. The researchers cultured fewer than 2.5 million PBMC per well with about 11 IU/ml IL-2 and roughly 10 ug/ml peptides. To note about this clone: Its antigen is still unknown.

The CDR3 covers 16 residues. V lost 2 bases, J lost 4 bases, and 4 bases stayed unmatched. Germline V gives CDR1 SGHVS, CDR2 FQNEAQ. Clones were read by immunoSEQ multiplex PCR, and TCRdb kept only the in-frame ones, dropping some. The repertoire holds about 55,000 clones, with roughly two thirds as singletons. The V gene is TRBV7-8, the J gene TRBJ2-5; 13 nucleotides line up with TRBD2. The receptor's source is a human donor who received a COVID-19 vaccine. The specimen was CD4+ T cells from PBMCs cultured with SARS-CoV-2 spike peptides, collected before COVID-19 vaccination. CDR3 DNA sequence: TGTGCCAGCAGCTTAACTAGCGGGGGGGCGTTAGAGACCCAGTACTTC. This translates into CASSLTSGGALETQYF.